This TCR beta chain emerged from a study of vaccination and CD4 T cells after COVID-19. Treatment meaning: approximately 11-day PBMC culture with coronavirus spike peptide pools or control peptides (ViraFEST assay). Culture conditions combined 2.2 million or so PBMCs per well with 10 IU/ml IL-2 and about 10 ug/ml peptide pools. About this clonotype itself: Its specificity is unknown.

Trimming took 2 bases from V and 8 from J, leaving 13 bases between them. The CDR3 is 13 residues long. Germline V gene data show CDR1 as DFQATT and CDR2 as SNEGSKA (reference sequence). Sequence data for DNA of cultured CD4+ T cells were generated by the Oncomine TCR Beta short-read assay. A single record per CDR3 protein comes from TCRdb applying MiXCR to the PCR reads. Found here are approximately 15,000 distinct CDR3 sequences, 50% to 75% of them singletons; the top ten hold around 6.2%. The V and J genes are TRBV20-1 and TRBJ2-1, with D perhaps matching TRBD2 (6 bases). Material: CD4+ T cells from blood, cultured in vitro. The TCR comes from a human donor who had recovered from COVID-19. The DNA for the CDR3 is TGCAGTGCTAGAACCCCTGGAGGGGATGAGCAGTTCTTC. It encodes CSARTPGGDEQFF.